The clone carrying this T cell receptor (beta chain) came up many times. Its specificity is not known. These data belong to a study of response to subunit inactivated influenza vaccine. Study-level results: The authors proposed limited new T cell recruitment per seasonal influenza vaccination.

Trimming cost V 5 bases and J 3 bases, with 17 bases left between them. CDR1 and CDR2 (germline): DFQATT, SNEGSKA (reference sequence). CDR3 length equals 14 residues. TCRdb passed the RT-PCR reads through MiXCR, listing each CDR3 protein once. Of approximately 570,000 distinct CDR3 sequences listed, around 8% were seen once; the top ten hold around 13%. The chain carries TRBV20-1 and TRBJ2-7, with a possible D match to TRBD1 (5 bases). The origin of this receptor is a man between 50 and 69 years old who received an inactivated influenza vaccine. This material consisted of PBMCs from blood, taken less than 30 months after vaccination. CDR3 sequence: CSACNRRGVYEQYF. The CDR3, as DNA: TGCAGTGCTTGTAACAGGCGTGGTGTCTACGAGCAGTACTTC.